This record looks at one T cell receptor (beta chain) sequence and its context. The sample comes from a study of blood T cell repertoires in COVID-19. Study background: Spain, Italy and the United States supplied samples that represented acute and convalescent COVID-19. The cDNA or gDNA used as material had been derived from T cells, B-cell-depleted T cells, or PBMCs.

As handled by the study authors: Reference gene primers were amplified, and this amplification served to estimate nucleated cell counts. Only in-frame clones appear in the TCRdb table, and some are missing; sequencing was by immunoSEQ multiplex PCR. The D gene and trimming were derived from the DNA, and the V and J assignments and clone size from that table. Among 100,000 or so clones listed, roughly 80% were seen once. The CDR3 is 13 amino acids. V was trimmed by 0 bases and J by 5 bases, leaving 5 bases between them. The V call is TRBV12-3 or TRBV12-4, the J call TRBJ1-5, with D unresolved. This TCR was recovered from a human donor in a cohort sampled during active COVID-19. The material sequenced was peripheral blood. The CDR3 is CASSLARDQPQHF. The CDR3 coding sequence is TGTGCCAGCAGTTTAGCGCGAGATCAGCCCCAGCATTTT.